Following are 21 T cell receptor beta chains from one sample sequenced in a study of siplizumab effects on memory and regulatory T cells. Some clones are missing from TCRdb's copy, which holds only in-frame ones; the method was immunoSEQ multiplex PCR. The data hold about 15,000 clones, with around 40% observed a single time. No antigen has been assigned to these receptors. The mixed lymphocyte reaction cells were held in coculture (37°C) for less than 7 days. Input material: CFSE-low (dividing) CD4+ T cells sorted from an allogeneic mixed lymphocyte reaction. These receptors were obtained from a human donor in good health; the cells came from an allogeneic mixed lymphocyte reaction. Some clones in this sample may be carry-over from other donors' samples.

The genes are TRBV6-5 and TRBJ2-3; D tentatively fits TRBD1 or TRBD2 (5 bases each). The V end was cut by 4 bases, the J end by 2 bases, with 16 bases between. There are 16 residues in the CDR3. CDR1 is MNHEY and CDR2 is SVGAGI in the germline V gene. Written as DNA, the CDR3 is TGTGCCAGCAGTTCGGGGCAGGCTAGGTTCACAGATACGCAGTATTTT. It specifies CASSSGQARFTDTQYF.

This rearrangement joins TRBV9 to TRBJ2-5, with 9 bases fitting TRBD2. The CDR3 is made up of 16 amino acids. CDR1 SGDLS and CDR2 YYNGEE come from the germline V gene. Germline trimming cut 0 bases from V and 5 bases from J; bases unmatched to any gene: 8. CDR3 protein: CASSVDWASGMETQYF. The CDR3 DNA reads as TGTGCCAGCAGCGTAGATTGGGCTAGCGGGATGGAGACCCAGTACTTC.

In this sample, this clone is medium-sized (0.01 to 0.1%). V and J are TRBV5-4 and TRBJ2-7, with 10 positions matching TRBD2. Losses at the gene ends were 2 bases for V and 2 bases for J; bases not matched to a gene: 4. In germline, CDR1 is SGHNT, CDR2 YYREEE (reference sequence). The CDR3 sequence is 15 residues long. The CDR3 sequence is CASSLWTSGPYEQYF. The CDR3 DNA follows: TGTGCCAGCAGCTTATGGACTAGCGGACCCTACGAGCAGTACTTC.

The gene calls are TRBV5-4 and TRBJ2-2; 9 positions agree with TRBD1. The CDR3 has 15 amino acids. Germline loops: CDR1 SGHNT, CDR2 YYREEE (reference sequence). V lost 0 bases to trimming and J lost 7 bases; unmatched junction nucleotides: 4. For the CDR3, the DNA is TGTGCCAGCAGCTTGGCGGGACAGGGAGGCGGGGAGCTGTTTTTT. The encoded protein is CASSLAGQGGGELFF.

The gene calls are TRBV6-1 and TRBJ1-2; TRBD1 matches at 8 bases. Trimming at V came to 4 bases and at J to 4 bases, leaving 11 bases not matched to a gene. This CDR3 is built from 16 residues. Germline CDR1 and CDR2: MNHNS and SASEGT. The CDR3 region is CASSVSTGARSYGYTF. DNA for the CDR3: TGTGCCAGCAGTGTATCGACAGGGGCGAGGTCCTATGGCTACACCTTC.

CDR3 DNA: TGTGCCAGCAGCCGGGACTCTGGGGCCAACGTCCTGACTTTC. Amino acids: CASSRDSGANVLTF. The chain carries TRBV2 and TRBJ2-6, with a possible D match to TRBD2 (5 bases). V lost 6 bases, J lost 0 bases, and 6 bases lay in between. The CDR3 is 14 residues long. Per the germline V gene, CDR1 is SNHLY and CDR2 is FYNNEI. Full variable domain (remainder filled in from reference TRBV2 and TRBJ2-6): EPEVTQTPSHQVTQMGQEVILRCVPISNHLYFYWYRQILGQKVEFLVSFYNNEISEKSEIFDDQFSVERPDGSNFTLKIRSTKLEDSAMYFCASSRDSGANVLTFGAGSRLTVL.

This clone is labeled medium-sized. The V and J genes are TRBV29-1 and TRBJ2-1; D not certain. The ends were cut back, 3 bases at V and 9 bases at J, with 9 bases in the middle. Germline V gives CDR1 SQVTM, CDR2 ANQGSEA. This CDR3 spans 11 amino acids. CDR3 in amino acids: CSVDSPGEQFF. CDR3 nucleotide sequence: TGCAGCGTTGACTCACCGGGTGAGCAGTTCTTC.

This clone was recorded a few times. The V gene is TRBV2, the J gene TRBJ2-3, with TRBD2 as a possible D gene (5 bases). The germline V and J ends were trimmed by 5 bases and 6 bases, with 9 bases remaining between them. Germline CDR1 SNHLY, CDR2 FYNNEI. The CDR3 extends over 12 amino acids. The CDR3 is CASSKERDTQYF. The CDR3 DNA sequence: TGTGCCAGCAGTAAGGAGCGGGATACGCAGTATTTT.

The chain employs TRBV29-1 and TRBJ1-2, with D unclear. Looked up from germline, CDR1 is SQVTM and CDR2 is ANQGSEA. V gave up 5 bases and J gave up 2 bases, with 9 bases separating them. This CDR3 region has 12 residues. The DNA of the CDR3 is TGCAGCGTTCGGGCCGGGAACTATGGCTACACCTTC. Translated: CSVRAGNYGYTF.

Comments on this clone: One junction end does not reproduce the germline sequence, and a read error may be involved. This chain links TRBV7-7 with TRBJ2-1, with unresolved D. Germline V gene data show CDR1 as SSHAT and CDR2 as FNYEAQ (reference sequence). This CDR3 contains 18 residues. This CDR3 is CASSLAGGTLSSYNEQFF. The CDR3 nucleotides are TGTGCTAGCAGCTTAGCTGGCGGAACCCTGAGCTCCTACAATGAGCAGTTCTTC.

The J gene is TRBJ2-3, the V gene TRBV7-9; D is perhaps TRBD2 (5 bases). This CDR3 comprises 14 residues. Trimming removed 5 bases at V and 3 bases at J, with 12 bases between. Germline V gives CDR1 SEHNR, CDR2 FQNEAQ (reference sequence). DNA for the CDR3: TGTGCCAGCAGCCGTTGGGGAGATACAGATACGCAGTATTTT. Protein sequence: CASSRWGDTDTQYF.

A remark on this clone: Mismatch with germline at one junction end may stem from a read error. The chain combines TRBV5-1 with TRBJ2-7; 10 bases are a match to TRBD1. The germline CDR1 and CDR2 sequences are SGHRS and YFSETQ. This CDR3 contains 14 residues. The CDR3 loop reads CASIRTGTGVEQYF. The CDR3 bases are TGTGCCAGCATTAGAACCGGGACAGGGGTCGAGCAGTACTTC.

This clone was observed a few times. The chain couples TRBV5-1 to TRBJ2-5, with 11 bases matching TRBD1. The germline V gene has CDR1 SGHRS and CDR2 YFSETQ. CDR3 length equals 17 residues. Trimming at V came to 0 bases and at J to 2 bases, leaving 6 bases not matched to a gene. The CDR3 region is CASSLDGQGAPQETQYF. The CDR3 DNA is TGCGCCAGCAGCTTGGATGGACAGGGGGCGCCGCAAGAGACCCAGTACTTC.

The CDR3 coding sequence is TGTGCCAGCAGTCGACCCGGGAGTGGTGCGCAGTATTTT. This gives the protein CASSRPGSGAQYF. The J gene is TRBJ2-3, the V gene TRBV27; maybe TRBD2 (6 bases). Trimming removed 5 bases at V and 10 bases at J, with 16 bases between. Germline loops: CDR1 MNHEY, CDR2 SMNVEV (reference sequence). CDR3 length: 13 residues.

This clone was seen once. The J gene is TRBJ2-5, the V gene TRBV7-6; TRBD2 matches 11 bases. J was trimmed by 7 bases and V by 0 bases; bases with no gene match: 10. Germline V CDR1 and CDR2: SGHVS, FNYEAQ. CDR3 length: 17 amino acids. The CDR3 DNA sequence: TGTGCCAGCAGCTTAGCGCTAAGTCTAGCGGGAGGTGGGACCCAGTACTTC. As protein: CASSLALSLAGGGTQYF.

This clone was counted once. A read error may explain this, as a much larger clone is one base away. The sample has other DNA sequences that encode this CDR3 too. CDR3 protein: CATSRQGSSYNEQFF. CDR3 nucleotides: TGTGCCACCAGCAGACAGGGGAGCTCCTACAATGAGCAGTTCTTC. J is TRBJ2-1 and V is TRBV15; D is possibly TRBD1 (6 bases). Germline V CDR1 and CDR2: LNHNV, YYDKDF (reference sequence). This CDR3 contains 15 residues. V gave up 2 bases and J gave up 0 bases, with 8 bases separating them.

This chain connects TRBV10-3 to TRBJ1-5; D not certain. Germline CDR1 reads ENHRY; CDR2 reads SYGVKD. The CDR3 contains 12 residues. The ends were cut back, 3 bases at V and 4 bases at J, with 4 bases in the middle. The CDR3 nucleotides are TGTGCCATCAGTGACCAAAATCAGCCCCAGCATTTT. Its translation is CAISDQNQPQHF.

The CDR3 sequence is CASSPFRDRSSGNTIYF. The CDR3 DNA reads as TGCGCCAGCAGTCCCTTCAGGGACAGGAGCTCTGGAAACACCATATATTTT. The chain uses TRBV23-1 and TRBJ1-3, with TRBD1 matching 8 bases. TRBV23-1 is an open reading frame, and its role is uncertain. V was clipped by 4 bases and J by 0 bases; unmatched bases: 8. CDR3 length: 17 amino acids.

The V call is TRBV18, the J call TRBJ2-2; D is possibly TRBD1 (6 bases). This CDR3 has 15 residues. Germline V gene sequence: CDR1 KGHSH, CDR2 LQKENI. Trimming cost V 1 base and J 3 bases, with 9 bases left between them. DNA of the CDR3: TGTGCCAGCTCACCACGAGCAGGGGACACCGGGGAGCTGTTTTTT. Translated: CASSPRAGDTGELFF.

This chain uses TRBV5-1 with TRBJ2-7; no reliable D call. The V end was cut by 0 bases, the J end by 0 bases, with 4 bases between. The CDR3 has 13 amino acids. Germline-derived CDR1 and CDR2 are SGHRS and YFSETQ. This CDR3 reads CASSLDFSYEQYF. Here the CDR3 DNA reads TGCGCCAGCAGCTTGGATTTCTCCTACGAGCAGTACTTC.

CDR3 DNA: TGTGCCAGCAGCTTTGGAGCGGTCGGTACGCAGTATTTT. This gives the protein CASSFGAVGTQYF. V gene TRBV7-2 combines with J gene TRBJ2-3; possibly TRBD2 for D (5 bases). The CDR3 extends over 13 amino acids. V lost 3 bases and J 8 bases, leaving 12 bases between the germline ends. The V gene's germline CDR1 is SGHTA and CDR2 FQGNSA.